The 7 T cell receptor beta chains listed next were all sequenced from one sample in a study of shared clonotypes between healthy human individuals. The data were produced by immunoSEQ multiplex PCR, yet TCRdb's version contains in-frame clones alone and is incomplete. The sample records under 2,500,000 clones, almost 96% being singletons. The sequenced sample was naive CD4+ T cells sorted from blood. As for subset: CD45RA+ positively selected. Receptors were obtained from a young man in good health.

V is TRBV5-5 and J is TRBJ2-4; no reliable D call. The CDR3 sequence is 13 residues long. The V end was cut by 3 bases, the J end by 0 bases, with 4 bases between. Germline CDR1 reads SGHKS; CDR2 reads YYEKEE (reference sequence). Written as DNA, the CDR3 is TGTGCCAGCAGCTCACTAGCCAAAAACATTCAGTACTTC. Its translation is CASSSLAKNIQYF. Full variable domain (rest looked up from reference TRBV5-5 and TRBJ2-4): DAGVTQSPTHLIKTRGQQVTLRCSPISGHKSVSWYQQVLGQGPQFIFQYYEKEERGRGNFPDRFSARQFPNYSSELNVNALLLGDSALYLCASSSLAKNIQYFGAGTRLSVL.

The J gene is TRBJ1-1, the V gene TRBV5-4; 7 nucleotides match TRBD1. The V and J ends lost 7 bases and 3 bases, in that order; junction bases with no gene match: 12. CDR1 is SGHNT and CDR2 is YYREEE in the germline V gene (reference sequence). The CDR3 contains 15 residues. The CDR3 loop is CASRPMQGEYTEAFF. CDR3 bases: TGTGCCAGCCGCCCTATGCAGGGGGAGTACACTGAAGCTTTCTTT. The full variable domain, in which reference TRBV5-4 and TRBJ1-1 provide the parts outside the CDR3, is ETGVTQSPTHLIKTRGQQVTLRCSSQSGHNTVSWYQQALGQGPQFIFQYYREEENGRGNFPPRFSGLQFPNYSSELNVNALELDDSALYLCASRPMQGEYTEAFFGQGTRLTVV.

V is TRBV7-2 and J is TRBJ2-1, with 7 bases matching TRBD2. Per germline, CDR1 SGHTA and CDR2 FQGNSA. V shed 5 bases and J 1 base; nucleotides not matched to a gene: 14. The CDR3 has 18 amino acids. Written as DNA, the CDR3 is TGTGCCAGCAGCGACCCGTTAAGGACTAGGAGATCCTACAATGAGCAGTTCTTC. This sequence encodes CASSDPLRTRRSYNEQFF.

Concerning this clone: Additional DNA sequences in this sample encode the identical CDR3. For the CDR3, the DNA is TGTGCCAGCAGCTTGACTAGCGGGAGTACAGATACGCAGTATTTT. Encoded protein: CASSLTSGSTDTQYF. V usage is TRBV5-4 and J usage is TRBJ2-3; 11 nucleotides agree with TRBD2. This CDR3 is built from 15 residues. J was trimmed by 3 bases and V by 1 base; bases with no gene match: 1. The V gene's germline CDR1 is SGHNT and CDR2 YYREEE (reference sequence). Using reference TRBV5-4 and TRBJ2-3 for the parts outside the CDR3, the full variable domain is ETGVTQSPTHLIKTRGQQVTLRCSSQSGHNTVSWYQQALGQGPQFIFQYYREEENGRGNFPPRFSGLQFPNYSSELNVNALELDDSALYLCASSLTSGSTDTQYFGPGTRLTVL.

Turning to this clone: Other nucleotide sequences from this sample produce the same CDR3. The CDR3 protein is CASSLDREQYF. The CDR3 nucleotides are TGCGCCAGCAGCTTGGACCGCGAGCAGTACTTC. The genes are TRBV5-1 and TRBJ2-7; D gene unclear. CDR1 is SGHRS, CDR2 YFSETQ, per germline. The CDR3 totals 11 residues. With 0 bases removed from V and 6 bases from J, the gap between germline ends came to 4 bases.

This chain joins TRBV4-1 and TRBJ1-2; 10 nucleotides agree with TRBD1. CDR3 size: 15 residues. V lost 1 base to trimming and J lost 5 bases; unmatched junction nucleotides: 4. The germline V gene encodes CDR1 MGHRA and CDR2 YSYEKL. CDR3 in amino acids: CASSQAGTGAYGYTF. In nucleotides, the CDR3 is TGCGCCAGCAGCCAAGCCGGGACAGGGGCTTATGGCTACACCTTC.

The V call is TRBV19, the J call TRBJ1-1; 8 nucleotides agree with TRBD1. CDR1 is LNHDA and CDR2 is SQIVND in the germline V gene (reference sequence). The CDR3 is made up of 16 amino acids. V trimming: 4 bases; J trimming: 0 bases; junction bases outside the gene matches: 7. CDR3 nucleotides: TGTGCCAGTAGTAGAGGACAGGGAAGGATGAACACTGAAGCTTTCTTT. Its protein product is CASSRGQGRMNTEAFF.